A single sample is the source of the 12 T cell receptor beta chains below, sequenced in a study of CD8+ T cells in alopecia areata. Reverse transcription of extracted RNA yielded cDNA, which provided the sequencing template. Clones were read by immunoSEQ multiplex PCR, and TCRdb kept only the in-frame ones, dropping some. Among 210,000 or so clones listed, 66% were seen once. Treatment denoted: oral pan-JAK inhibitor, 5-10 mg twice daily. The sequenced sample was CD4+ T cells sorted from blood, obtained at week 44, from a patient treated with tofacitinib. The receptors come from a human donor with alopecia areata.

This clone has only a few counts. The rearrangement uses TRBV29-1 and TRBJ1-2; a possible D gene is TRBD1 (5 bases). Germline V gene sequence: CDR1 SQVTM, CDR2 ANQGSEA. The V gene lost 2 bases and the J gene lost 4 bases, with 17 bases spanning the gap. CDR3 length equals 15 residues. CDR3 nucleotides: TGCAGCGTTGAAAAGCGGACAAGGGGTGGCTATGGCTACACCTTC. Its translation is CSVEKRTRGGYGYTF.

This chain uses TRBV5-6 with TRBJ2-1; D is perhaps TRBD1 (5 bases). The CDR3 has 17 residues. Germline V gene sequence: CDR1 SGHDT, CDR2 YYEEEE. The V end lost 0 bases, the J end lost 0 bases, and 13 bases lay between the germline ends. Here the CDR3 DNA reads TGTGCCAGCAGCTTGGTGAGCAGACAGTCCTCCTACAATGAGCAGTTCTTC. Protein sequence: CASSLVSRQSSYNEQFF.

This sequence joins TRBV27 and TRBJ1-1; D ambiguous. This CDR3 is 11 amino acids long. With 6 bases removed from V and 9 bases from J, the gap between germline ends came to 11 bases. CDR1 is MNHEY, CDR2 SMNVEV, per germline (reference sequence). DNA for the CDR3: TGTGCCAGCAGGTCGCCCGGGCAAGCTTTCTTT. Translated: CASRSPGQAFF.

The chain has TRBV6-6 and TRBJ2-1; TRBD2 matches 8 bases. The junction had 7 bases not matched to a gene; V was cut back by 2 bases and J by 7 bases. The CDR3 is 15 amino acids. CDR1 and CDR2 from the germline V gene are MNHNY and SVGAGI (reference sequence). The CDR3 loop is CASSYNRGGTNEQFF. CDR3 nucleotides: TGTGCCAGCAGTTACAATCGCGGGGGGACGAATGAGCAGTTCTTC.

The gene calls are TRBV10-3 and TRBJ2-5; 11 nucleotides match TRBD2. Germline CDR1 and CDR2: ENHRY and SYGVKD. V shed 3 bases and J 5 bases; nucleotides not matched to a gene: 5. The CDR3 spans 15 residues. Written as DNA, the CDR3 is TGTGCCATCAGTGAACTAGCGGGGGCCCAGGAGACCCAGTACTTC. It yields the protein CAISELAGAQETQYF.

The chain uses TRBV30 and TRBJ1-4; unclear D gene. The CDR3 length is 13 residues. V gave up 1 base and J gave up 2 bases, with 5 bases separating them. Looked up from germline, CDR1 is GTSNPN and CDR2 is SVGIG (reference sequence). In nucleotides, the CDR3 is TGTGCCTGGAGTGAAGGGACTAATGAAAAACTGTTTTTT. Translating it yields CAWSEGTNEKLFF.

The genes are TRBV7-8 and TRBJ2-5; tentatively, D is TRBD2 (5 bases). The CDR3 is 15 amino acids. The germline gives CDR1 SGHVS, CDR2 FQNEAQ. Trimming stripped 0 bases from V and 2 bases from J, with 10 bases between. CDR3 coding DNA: TGTGCCAGCAGCTTAGCGGCGGGTATACAAGAGACCCAGTACTTC. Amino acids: CASSLAAGIQETQYF.

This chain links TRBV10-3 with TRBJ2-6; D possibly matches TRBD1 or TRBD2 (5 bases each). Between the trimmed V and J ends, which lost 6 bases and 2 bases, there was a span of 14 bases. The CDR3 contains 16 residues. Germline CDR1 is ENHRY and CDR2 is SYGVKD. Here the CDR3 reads CAIRGTEIAGANVLTF. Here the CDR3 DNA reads TGTGCCATCAGGGGGACGGAGATCGCTGGGGCCAACGTCCTGACTTTC.

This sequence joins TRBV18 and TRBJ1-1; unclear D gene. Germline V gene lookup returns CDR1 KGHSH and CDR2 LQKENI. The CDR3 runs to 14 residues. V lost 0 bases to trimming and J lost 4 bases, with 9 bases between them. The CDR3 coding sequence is TGTGCCAGCTCACCACCGGGCGGGATCACTGAAGCTTTCTTT. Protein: CASSPPGGITEAFF.

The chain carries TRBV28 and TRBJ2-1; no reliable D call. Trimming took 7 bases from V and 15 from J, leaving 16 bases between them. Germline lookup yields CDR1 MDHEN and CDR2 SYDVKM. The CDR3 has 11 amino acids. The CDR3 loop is CASMETPLLFF. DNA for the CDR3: TGTGCCAGCATGGAGACCCCTTTGTTGTTCTTC.

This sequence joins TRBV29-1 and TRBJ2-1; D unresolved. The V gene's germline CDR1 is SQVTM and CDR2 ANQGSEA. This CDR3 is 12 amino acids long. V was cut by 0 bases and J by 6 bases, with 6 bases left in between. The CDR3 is CSVEDFLNEQFF. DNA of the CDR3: TGCAGCGTTGAAGACTTCCTCAATGAGCAGTTCTTC.

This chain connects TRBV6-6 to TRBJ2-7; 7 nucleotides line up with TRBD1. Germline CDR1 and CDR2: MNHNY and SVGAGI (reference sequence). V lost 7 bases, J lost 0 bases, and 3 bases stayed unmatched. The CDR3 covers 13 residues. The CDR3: CASTRGSSYEQYF. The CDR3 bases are TGTGCCAGCACCAGGGGGAGCTCCTACGAGCAGTACTTC.